This T cell receptor (beta chain) was captured by sequencing in a study of beta chain features in type 1 diabetes. Trimming removed 4 bases from V and 6 bases from J; junction bases left unmatched: 14. This CDR3 is 16 amino acids long. Looked up from germline, CDR1 is SGHRS and CDR2 is YFSETQ. This clone has more than one count but fewer than ten. The investigators reverse transcribed all of the isolated RNA, so they sequenced expressed TCRB transcripts. Data came from immunoSEQ multiplex PCR; TCRdb stores just in-frame clones and leaves some out. Of hundreds of thousands of clones listed, around 15% were seen once; the top ten hold 0.093%.

This TCR came from a young man in good health. The sequenced material came from naive CD4+ T cells from blood. J is TRBJ2-7 and V is TRBV5-1; 9 nucleotides line up with TRBD1. The DNA of the CDR3 is TGCGCCAGCAGCACAGTATGGCCGGGACAGGGAATCGAGCAGTACTTC. Amino acids: CASSTVWPGQGIEQYF.